The T cell receptor (beta chain) described here comes from a study of blood T cells in healthy people across ages. This CDR3 has 12 amino acids. The V end lost 3 bases, the J end lost 5 bases, and 10 bases lay between the germline ends. CDR1 and CDR2 from the germline V gene are SQVTM and ANQGSEA. The table lists this clonotype with a few counts. Alongside a J-beta primer mix, a sample-barcoded 5' primer served in a second PCR lasting 7 to 11 cycles. Each CDR3 protein gets one entry after TCRdb re-called the 5' RACE reads with MiXCR. The sample lists around 1,000,000 distinct CDR3 sequences, under 30% occurring once. The sample also formed part of further work on T cells of mothers and their children.

The TCR was taken from a girl aged 2 to 9 in good health. This chain links TRBV29-1 with TRBJ1-2; D may be TRBD1 (6 bases). Sequenced material: blood. CDR3 amino acids: CSVEGASYGYTF. As DNA, the CDR3 is TGCAGCGTTGAGGGGGCCAGTTATGGCTACACCTTC.